This T cell receptor beta chain emerged from a study of blood T cell repertoires in COVID-19. TCRdb's copy holds only in-frame clones and misses some; the assay was immunoSEQ multiplex PCR. The sample records 150,000 or so clones, 75% to 90% being singletons. Participants were aged about 18 to 95 years, lived in about 26 US areas, and enrolled virtually. Per the germline V gene, CDR1 is MNHEY and CDR2 is SMNVEV (reference sequence). V lost 5 bases and J 0 bases, leaving 11 bases between the germline ends. This CDR3 has 15 residues. The sequence derives from a middle-aged woman who had been exposed to COVID-19. V and J are TRBV27 and TRBJ1-3; perhaps TRBD1 as D (5 bases). Sequenced sample: PBMCs or T cells enriched from blood (not recorded which). CDR3 sequence: CASSPQGTSGNTIYF. CDR3 nucleotides: TGTGCCAGCAGTCCCCAGGGAACCTCTGGAAACACCATATATTTT.